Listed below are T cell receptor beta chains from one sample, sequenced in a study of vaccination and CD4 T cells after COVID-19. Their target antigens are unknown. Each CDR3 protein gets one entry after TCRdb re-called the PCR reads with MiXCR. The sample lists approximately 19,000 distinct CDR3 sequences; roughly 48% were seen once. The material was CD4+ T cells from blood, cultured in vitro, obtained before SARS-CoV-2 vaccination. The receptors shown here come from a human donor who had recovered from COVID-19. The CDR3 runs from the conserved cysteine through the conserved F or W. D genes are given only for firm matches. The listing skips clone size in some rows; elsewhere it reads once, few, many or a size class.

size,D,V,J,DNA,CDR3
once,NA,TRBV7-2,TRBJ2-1,TGTGCCAGCAGCTTAAACGGGATAGGGTTGGGTGAGCAGTTCTTC,CASSLNGIGLGEQFF
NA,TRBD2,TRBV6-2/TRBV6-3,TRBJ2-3,TGTGCCAGCAAGGGACTACTAGGAGATACGCAGTATTTT,CASKGLLGDTQYF
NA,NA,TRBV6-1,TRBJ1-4,TGTGCCAGCAGTGAAGACTTTAATGAAAAACTGTTTTTT,CASSEDFNEKLFF
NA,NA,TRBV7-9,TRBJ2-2,TGTGCCAGCAGCTTATACTCGTTCGCGAACACCGGGGAGCTGTTTTTT,CASSLYSFANTGELFF
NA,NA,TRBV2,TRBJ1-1,TGTGCCAGCGTGCTGAACACTGAAGCTTTCTTT,CASVLNTEAFF
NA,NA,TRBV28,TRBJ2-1,TGTGCCAGCAGTTTAAATCCTCTTCTCGCCCACAATGAGCAGTTCTTC,CASSLNPLLAHNEQFF
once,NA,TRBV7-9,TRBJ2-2,TGTGCCAGCAGAGACCGGGTCTCCAACACCGGGGAGCTGTTTTTT,CASRDRVSNTGELFF
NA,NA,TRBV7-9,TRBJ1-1,TGTGCCAGCAGCTTAGCCCTCGGGAACACTGATGCTTTCTTT,CASSLALGNTDAFF
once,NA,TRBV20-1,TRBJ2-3,TGCAGTGCTATAAGCGGGTCTAGCACAGATACGCAGTATTTT,CSAISGSSTDTQYF
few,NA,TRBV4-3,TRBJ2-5,TGCGCCAGCAGCCTCAAACCACAAGAGACCCAGTACTTC,CASSLKPQETQYF
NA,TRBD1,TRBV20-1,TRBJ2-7,TGCAGTGCTAGAGATCTTGGGACAGGATCATACGAGCAGTACTTC,CSARDLGTGSYEQYF
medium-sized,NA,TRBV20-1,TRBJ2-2,TGCAGTGCTGCTACGAACACCGGGGAGCTGTTTTTT,CSAATNTGELFF
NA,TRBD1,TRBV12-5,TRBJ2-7,TGTGCTAGTGGTTACAAAGACAGGGGATATTACGAGCAGTACTTC,CASGYKDRGYYEQYF
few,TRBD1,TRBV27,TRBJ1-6,TGTGCCAGCAGTAGCAGGGGGACTACTTCACCCCTCCACTTT,CASSSRGTTSPLHF
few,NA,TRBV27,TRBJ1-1,TGTGCCAGCAGTTTATTCCCGGGGGGGCCGAACACTGAAGCTTTCTTT,CASSLFPGGPNTEAFF
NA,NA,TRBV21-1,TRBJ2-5,TGTGCCAGCAGCAAAGCCCCACTAGCGGGAGCCCCAGAGACCCAGTACTTC,CASSKAPLAGAPETQYF
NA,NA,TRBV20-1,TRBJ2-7,TGCAGTGCTAGAGAGCGACCGCCCCAAGAGCAGTACTTC,CSARERPPQEQYF
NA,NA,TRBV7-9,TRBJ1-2,TGTGCCAGCAGCTCGGGACAAGGCTATGGCTACACCTTC,CASSSGQGYGYTF
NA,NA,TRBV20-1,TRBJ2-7,TGCAGTGCTAGAGACACCCGGCAGAATACCTACGAGCAGTACTTC,CSARDTRQNTYEQYF
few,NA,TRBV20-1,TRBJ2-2,TGCAGTGCACTTACCCGGGCCTACACCGGGGAGCTGTTTTTT,CSALTRAYTGELFF
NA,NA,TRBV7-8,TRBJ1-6,TGTGCCAGCAGCCCACTCAGGAATTCACCCCTCCACTTT,CASSPLRNSPLHF
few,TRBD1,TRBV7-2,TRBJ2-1,TGTGCCAGCAGCAGGGACAGCTCCTACAATGAGCAGTTCTTC,CASSRDSSYNEQFF
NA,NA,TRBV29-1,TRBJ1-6,TGCAGCGCCAAGACAGCAAACTATAATTCACCCCTCCACTTT,CSAKTANYNSPLHF
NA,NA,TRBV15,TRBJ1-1,TGTGCCACCAGCGCACAGGCGGACACTGAAGCTTTCTTT,CATSAQADTEAFF
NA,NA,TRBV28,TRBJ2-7,TGTGCCAGCAGTTATCAGCCAGGAAGCTACGAGCAGTACTTC,CASSYQPGSYEQYF
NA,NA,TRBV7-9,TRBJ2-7,TGTGCCAGCAGCTTAGACATTCCCCAGTACTTC,CASSLDIPQYF
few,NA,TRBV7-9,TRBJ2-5,TGTGCCAGCAGCTACTATGGCCCAGGCCGCCAAGAGACCCAGTACTTC,CASSYYGPGRQETQYF
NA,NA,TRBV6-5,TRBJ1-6,TGTGCCAGCAGTTACACATTCGGGGGAGGCAATTCACCCCTCCACTTT,CASSYTFGGGNSPLHF
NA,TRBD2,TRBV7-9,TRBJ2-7,TGTGCCAGCAGCATGGACAGGGGACTAGCGGGAGCAACCTACGAGCAGTACTTC,CASSMDRGLAGATYEQYF
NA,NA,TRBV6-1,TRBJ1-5,TGTGCCAGCTCCAAACAGGGAGGGGTTCAGCCCCAGCATTTT,CASSKQGGVQPQHF
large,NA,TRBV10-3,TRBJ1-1,TGTGCCATCAGTGAGCGAGGGTACACTGAAGCTTTCTTT,CAISERGYTEAFF
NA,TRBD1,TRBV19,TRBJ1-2,TGTGCCAGTAGCGACAGGGTTGGCAGGGGCTACACCTTC,CASSDRVGRGYTF
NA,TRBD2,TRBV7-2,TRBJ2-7,TGTGCCAGCAGCCCAGCCTGGGCTAGCGGGAGAAACGAGCAGTACTTC,CASSPAWASGRNEQYF
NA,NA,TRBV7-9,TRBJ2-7,TGTGCCAGCAGCTCGGGACCGATGTCCTACGAGCAGTACTTC,CASSSGPMSYEQYF
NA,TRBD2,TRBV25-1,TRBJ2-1,TGTGCCAGCAGCGGGGCGGGGACTAACGGGAGTAAGCAGTTCTTC,CASSGAGTNGSKQFF
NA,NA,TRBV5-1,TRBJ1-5,TGCGCCAGCAGCTTGGACGGGCCCTGGCAGCCCCAGCATTTT,CASSLDGPWQPQHF
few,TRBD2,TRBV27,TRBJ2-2,TGTGCCAGCAGGGGACTAGCGGGAGTTCTCGGGGAGCTGTTTTTT,CASRGLAGVLGELFF
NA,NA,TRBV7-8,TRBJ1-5,TGTGCCAGCAGCTTGGGTAGACCACCTAGCAATCAGCCCCAGCATTTT,CASSLGRPPSNQPQHF
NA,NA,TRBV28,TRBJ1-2,TGTGCCAGCAGTTTGGACGGATTGGGGGACTATGGCTACACCTTC,CASSLDGLGDYGYTF
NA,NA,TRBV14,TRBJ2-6,TGTGCCAGCAGCACCAGCTCTGGGGCCAACGTCCTGACTTTC,CASSTSSGANVLTF
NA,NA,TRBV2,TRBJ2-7,TGTGCCAGCAGGACGTCCTACGAGCAGTACTTC,CASRTSYEQYF
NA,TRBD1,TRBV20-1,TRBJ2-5,TGCAGTGCTAGAGATCCAACAGGGGGCGGGGAGACCCAGTACTTC,CSARDPTGGGETQYF
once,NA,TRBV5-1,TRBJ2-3,TGCGCCAGCAGCTTGGATCAGGGTAGGACAGATACGCAGTATTTT,CASSLDQGRTDTQYF
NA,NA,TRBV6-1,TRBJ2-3,TGTGCCAGCAAAATCCCCCCAGGAGCATCAGATACGCAGTATTTT,CASKIPPGASDTQYF
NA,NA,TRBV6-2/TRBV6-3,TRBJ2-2,TGTGCCAGCAGTGACTACCGGGGGGGGGAGCTGTTTTTT,CASSDYRGGELFF
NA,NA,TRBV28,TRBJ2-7,TGTGCCAGCAGTTTGGGGCGGGGAACCCGCTACGAGCAGTACTTC,CASSLGRGTRYEQYF
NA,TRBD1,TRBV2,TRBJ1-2,TGTGCCAGCAACGCGGACAGGGGGCGAGGGTATGGCTACACCTTC,CASNADRGRGYGYTF
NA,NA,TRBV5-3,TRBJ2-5,TGTGCCAGAAGCTTGGGGCTAGCAGAAGAGACCCAGTACTTC,CARSLGLAEETQYF
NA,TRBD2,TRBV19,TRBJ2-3,TGTGCCAGTAGTAGTCAGAGCGGGAGAGAACCAGATACGCAGTATTTT,CASSSQSGREPDTQYF
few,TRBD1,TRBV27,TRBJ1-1,TGTGCCAGCGGTGACAGGGAGGCTGAAGCTTTCTTT,CASGDREAEAFF
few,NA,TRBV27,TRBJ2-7,TGTGCCAGCAGTTTTATGAGGCTGCAGGGGCCATCAGACCACTACGAGCAGTACTTC,CASSFMRLQGPSDHYEQYF
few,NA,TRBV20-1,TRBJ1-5,TGCAGTGCTATTTCAGGGAGGGTTAATCAGCCCCAGCATTTT,CSAISGRVNQPQHF
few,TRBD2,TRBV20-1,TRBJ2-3,TGCAGTGCCCCCGGACTAGCGGGCTCCCCAACAGACACAGATACGCAGTATTTT,CSAPGLAGSPTDTDTQYF